These 7 T cell receptor beta chains originate from one sample sequenced in a study of blood T cell repertoires in COVID-19. TCRdb's copy holds only in-frame clones and misses some; the assay was immunoSEQ multiplex PCR. The sample lists approximately 290,000 clones, approximately 85% occurring once. The sample comprised PBMCs or T cells enriched from blood (not recorded which). The source is a woman aged 25 to 45 who had recovered from COVID-19.

This clone was seen a few times. The chain employs TRBV6-6 and TRBJ1-2; 8 bases match TRBD1. The junction had 17 bases not matched to a gene; V was cut back by 6 bases and J by 8 bases. This CDR3 has 16 residues. Germline V gives CDR1 MNHNY, CDR2 SVGAGI (reference sequence). DNA of the CDR3: TGTGCCAGCAGACTCGACCCCGGGACAGGTGTCAGAGGCTACACCTTC. This gives the protein CASRLDPGTGVRGYTF.

The CDR3 spells CASSQDTGWAEAFF. The DNA of the CDR3 is TGTGCCAGCAGCCAAGATACGGGGTGGGCTGAAGCTTTCTTT. The V call is TRBV3-1 (or the pseudogene TRBV3-2), the J call TRBJ1-1; D is uncertain. The length of the CDR3 is 14 residues. The V gene's germline CDR1 is LGHDT and CDR2 YNNKEL (reference sequence). Trimming stripped 0 bases from V and 6 bases from J, with 11 bases between.

This sequence joins TRBV6-5 and TRBJ1-1; D unresolved. In germline, CDR1 is MNHEY, CDR2 SVGAGI. The CDR3 loop spans 13 amino acids. Trimming removed 2 bases from V and 0 bases from J, with 4 bases in between. CDR3 DNA: TGTGCCAGCAGTTACCGGGTGAACACTGAAGCTTTCTTT. This gives the protein CASSYRVNTEAFF.

CDR3 DNA sequence: TGCGCCAGCAGCCAACTAGCGGACCCCTCTAGCACAGATACGCAGTATTTT. Protein: CASSQLADPSSTDTQYF. The chain is built from TRBV4-1 and TRBJ2-3; 7 positions agree with TRBD2. J lost 0 bases, V lost 2 bases, and 8 bases had no gene match. Per the germline V gene, CDR1 is MGHRA and CDR2 is YSYEKL. The CDR3 has 17 residues.

This chain links TRBV2 with TRBJ1-3; D is possibly TRBD1 (6 bases). V gave up 5 bases and J gave up 0 bases, with 14 bases separating them. CDR1 is SNHLY, CDR2 FYNNEI, per germline. This CDR3 is 16 amino acids long. In DNA form, the CDR3 reads TGTGCCAGCAGTTCGATCCAGGGGATCTCTGGAAACACCATATATTTT. Its protein is CASSSIQGISGNTIYF.

The rearrangement links TRBV27 to TRBJ1-5, with D possibly TRBD1 on 5 matching bases. The germline V gene encodes CDR1 MNHEY and CDR2 SMNVEV (reference sequence). The germline V and J ends were trimmed by 4 bases and 0 bases, with 16 bases remaining between them. The CDR3 is made up of 17 amino acids. The CDR3 reads CASSSPLGGTSNQPQHF. DNA of the CDR3: TGTGCCAGCAGTTCGCCCCTGGGGGGGACTAGCAATCAGCCCCAGCATTTT.

In this sample, this clone turned up once. This sequence joins TRBV30 and TRBJ1-2, with D uncertain. The CDR3 totals 11 residues. Deletions cut 5 bases from V and 8 bases from J, with 12 bases between. CDR1 GTSNPN and CDR2 SVGIG come from the germline V gene (reference sequence). In nucleotides, the CDR3 is TGTGCCTGGGGGCTAAGTGCGGGCTACACCTTC. Protein product: CAWGLSAGYTF. Variable domain in full (rest from reference TRBV30 and TRBJ1-2): SQTIHQWPATLVQPVGSPLSLECTVEGTSNPNLYWYRQAAGRGLQLLFYSVGIGQISSEVPQNLSASRPQDRQFILSSKKLLLSDSGFYLCAWGLSAGYTFGSGTRLTVV.